What follows is one T cell receptor (beta chain) and its context. What it binds is not known. The entry originates in a study of T cells after yellow fever vaccination. The study made its TCR cDNA through 5'RACE template switching. That step introduced a universal primer site along with UMIs. Via MiXCR, TCRdb re-called the 5' RACE reads, giving one row per CDR3 protein. The sample lists approximately 510,000 distinct CDR3 sequences, just over 20% occurring once. General observations from the study: There was a small share of clonotypes that showed up in both the CD4 and CD8 compartments. Post-booster repertoires again held most primary-vaccination clones (approximately 96% CD4, 85% to 90% CD8). A faster peak, day 5 versus 15, was reached by the weaker secondary response.

The clonotype comes from a man aged 18 to 29 who received the YFV17D yellow fever vaccine. The sample in question was PBMCs, obtained less than 25 days after the first yellow fever vaccination.

Written as DNA, the CDR3 is TGCGCCAGCAGCAGAGCTTTGAATGAGCAGTTCTTC. Translating gives CASSRALNEQFF. The rearrangement uses TRBV5-1 and TRBJ2-1, with D unresolved. This CDR3 spans 12 amino acids. Germline V lookup: CDR1 SGHRS, CDR2 YFSETQ. The germline V and J ends were trimmed by 4 bases and 7 bases, with 9 bases remaining between them.